One and the same sample provided the 16 T cell receptor beta chains below, sequenced in a study of identical twins (dated by TCRdb to the mid-2010s). The library came from 5' RACE. The run used an Illumina HiSeq 2000. TCRdb reran the public reads through fastp at Q25 and MiXCR, keeping productive beta chains. Rows matching on CDR3 protein sequence are summarized as one entry with the most common DNA and genes. The sample profile shows fewer than 650,000 distinct CDR3 sequences; just over 7% of them were found once. The ten largest clones represent roughly 1.6% of the sample. These same records also appear under a second study, on yellow fever vaccine responses in identical twins.

The sample comprised PBMCs. These receptors all stem from a woman under 30 in good health.

V is TRBV5-1 and J is TRBJ1-3, with 7 bases lining up with TRBD1. This CDR3 is 16 amino acids long. Germline lookup yields CDR1 SGHRS and CDR2 YFSETQ. V shed 4 bases, J shed 2 bases, and the junction held 9 bases outside the gene matches. The CDR3 loop reads CASSPLPGTAGNTIYF. The CDR3, as DNA: TGCGCCAGCAGCCCTCTTCCCGGGACAGCTGGAAACACCATATATTTT.

This clonotype was seen ten or more times. The V gene is TRBV20-1, the J gene TRBJ2-5; D may correspond to TRBD1 or TRBD2 (5 bases each). Trimming pared 6 bases from V and 4 bases from J, leaving 12 bases between. This CDR3 spans 12 amino acids. Per the germline V gene, CDR1 is DFQATT and CDR2 is SNEGSKA (reference sequence). CDR3 region: CSAGALGETQYF. The CDR3 DNA reads as TGCAGTGCCGGGGCCTTAGGAGAGACCCAGTACTTC.

This clonotype has ten or more counts. V usage is TRBV6-2 or TRBV6-3 and J usage is TRBJ2-2; TRBD1 matches at 7 bases. The CDR3 length is 18 residues. Germline lookup yields CDR1 MNHEY and CDR2 SVGEGT. Losses at the gene ends were 5 bases for V and 1 base for J; bases not matched to a gene: 13. CDR3 protein: CASSQQGFRGRNTGELFF. CDR3 nucleotides: TGTGCCAGCAGTCAACAGGGCTTCAGGGGGAGGAACACCGGGGAGCTGTTTTTT.

This clonotype showed up just a few times. The chain is built from TRBV20-1 and TRBJ2-1; the D is unclear. Germline V gene sequence: CDR1 DFQATT, CDR2 SNEGSKA (reference sequence). Trimming left V 4 bases short and J 0 bases short, with 10 bases between. The CDR3 is made up of 14 amino acids. The chain's CDR3 is CSATGASSYNEQFF. As DNA, the CDR3 is TGCAGTGCTACGGGTGCCAGCTCCTACAATGAGCAGTTCTTC.

There are a few counts of this clonotype. The chain employs TRBV20-1 and TRBJ2-7; 7 bases agree with TRBD1. Per the germline V gene, CDR1 is DFQATT and CDR2 is SNEGSKA (reference sequence). The CDR3 contains 15 residues. After removal of 2 bases from V and 3 bases from J, the junction contained 10 bases not matched to a gene. The CDR3 coding sequence is TGCAGTGCTAGAAATCGGGACAGTATTTTCTACGAGCAGTACGTC. Protein product: CSARNRDSIFYEQYV.

This clonotype has a handful of counts. V and J are TRBV3-1 and TRBJ2-3; maybe TRBD1 (6 bases). This CDR3 has 15 residues. The V gene's germline CDR1 is LGHDT and CDR2 YNNKEL (reference sequence). V shed 2 bases and J shed 3 bases, with 12 bases lying between them. The CDR3 reads CASSQRGGWTDTQYF. The CDR3 bases are TGTGCCAGCAGCCAAAGAGGGGGTTGGACAGATACGCAGTATTTT.

This chain links TRBV18 with TRBJ2-5; TRBD1 aligns across 9 bases. The trim removed 2 bases at V and 5 bases at J, leaving 9 bases unmatched. Germline-derived CDR1 and CDR2 are KGHSH and LQKENI. The CDR3 is 16 amino acids. The CDR3 loop reads CASSPGTGQGRETQYF. The DNA of the CDR3 is TGTGCCAGCTCACCAGGGACCGGACAGGGGAGGGAGACCCAGTACTTC.

This clonotype was seen more than once but under ten times. The J gene is TRBJ2-7, the V gene TRBV5-1, with TRBD2 as a possible D gene (6 bases). Looked up from germline, CDR1 is SGHRS and CDR2 is YFSETQ. This CDR3 has 15 amino acids. V lost 0 bases to trimming and J lost 0 bases, with 10 bases between them. CDR3 nucleotide sequence: TGCGCCAGCAGCTTGGACGCTAGCGACTCCTACGAGCAGTACGTC. Amino acid sequence: CASSLDASDSYEQYV.

This clonotype was counted ten times or more. The CDR3: CASTRNGYTF. CDR3 in DNA: TGTGCCAGCACTCGAAATGGCTACACCTTC. The chain couples TRBV12-3 or TRBV12-4 to TRBJ1-2; D is unresolved. Trimming left V 7 bases short and J 6 bases short, with 6 bases between. This CDR3 spans 10 amino acids.

This clonotype was recorded at least ten times. This sequence joins TRBV29-1 and TRBJ1-2, with 7 bases fitting TRBD1. Germline V gene data show CDR1 as SQVTM and CDR2 as ANQGSEA. V lost 3 bases and J lost 3; bases outside the gene matches: 7. This CDR3 region has 14 residues. The CDR3 bases are TGCAGCGTTGAGGAGGGGGCGAGGGACTATGGCTACACCTTC. This translates into CSVEEGARDYGYTF.

The genes are TRBV4-1 and TRBJ1-4, with D maybe TRBD1 (6 bases). CDR1 and CDR2 (germline): MGHRA, YSYEKL. V was shortened by 4 bases and J by 7 bases, with 19 bases between the two germline ends. The CDR3 runs to 16 residues. CDR3 in DNA: TGCGCCAGCAGCCGAGGTACGGGGGGCGAGGGTGAAAAACTGTTTTTT. Translated: CASSRGTGGEGEKLFF.

The rearrangement joins TRBV2 to TRBJ2-1; the D is unclear. CDR3 length: 15 residues. The germline CDR1 and CDR2 sequences are SNHLY and FYNNEI. The V end was cut by 5 bases, the J end by 4 bases, with 15 bases between. The CDR3 region has the DNA TGTGCCAGCAGTAGGCCCGACACCCCTTACAATGAGCAGTTCTTC. Its protein is CASSRPDTPYNEQFF.

In its sample, this clonotype was seen many times. This chain joins TRBV28 and TRBJ1-5; maybe TRBD1 (5 bases). The V gene's germline CDR1 is MDHEN and CDR2 SYDVKM. The CDR3 runs 16 residues. Deletions cut 3 bases from V and 0 bases from J, with 12 bases between. This CDR3 is CASSFKGKYSNQPQHF. The CDR3 nucleotides read TGTGCCAGCAGTTTCAAGGGGAAATATAGCAATCAGCCCCAGCATTTT. Drawing the rest from reference TRBV28 and TRBJ1-5, the complete variable domain is DVKVTQSSRYLVKRTGEKVFLECVQDMDHENMFWYRQDPGLGLRLIYFSYDVKMKEKGDIPEGYSVSREKKERFSLILESASTNQTSMYLCASSFKGKYSNQPQHFGDGTRLSIL.

This clonotype was observed at least ten times. The V and J genes are TRBV12-3 or TRBV12-4 and TRBJ2-5, with TRBD2 matching over 10 bases. J was trimmed by 4 bases and V by 6 bases; bases with no gene match: 11. The CDR3 consists of 16 residues. The CDR3 here is CASSPPGASGRETQYF. For the CDR3, the DNA is TGTGCCAGCAGCCCACCGGGGGCTAGCGGGAGAGAGACCCAGTACTTC.

This clonotype showed up just a few times. The V and J genes are TRBV7-9 and TRBJ1-2, with D possibly being TRBD1 (5 bases). CDR3 length equals 15 residues. Germline V lookup: CDR1 SEHNR, CDR2 FQNEAQ (reference sequence). Trimming shortened V by 7 bases and J by 0 bases, and 15 bases separated the two germline ends. The CDR3 sequence is CASIAGATANYGYTF. CDR3 DNA sequence: TGTGCCAGCATCGCCGGGGCTACAGCTAACTATGGCTACACCTTC.

V is TRBV19 and J is TRBJ2-7; possible D gene TRBD2, 6 bases. CDR1 is LNHDA and CDR2 is SQIVND in the germline V gene (reference sequence). This CDR3 comprises 13 residues. With 3 bases removed from V and 4 bases from J, the gap between germline ends came to 10 bases. The CDR3: CASSMTTSYEQYF. In nucleotides, the CDR3 is TGTGCCAGTAGTATGACGACTAGTTACGAGCAGTACTTC.